One sample yielded the 21 T cell receptor beta chains listed below, sequenced in a study of blood T cells in healthy people across ages. Combining a sample-barcoded 5' primer with a J-beta primer mix, a second PCR ran for roughly 7 to 11 cycles. TCRdb called the 5' RACE reads again in MiXCR, with one record for every CDR3 protein. The table records 1.5 million to 2 million distinct CDR3 sequences, about 50% of them present only once. The sample comprised blood. The receptors were gathered from a woman aged 35 to 49 in good health.

The V and J genes are TRBV20-1 and TRBJ2-5; the D gene is possibly TRBD2 (6 bases). V was clipped by 3 bases and J by 0 bases, with 8 bases between them. The CDR3 has 13 amino acids. Per the germline V gene, CDR1 is DFQATT and CDR2 is SNEGSKA (reference sequence). CDR3 DNA sequence: TGCAGTGCTAGCCGGGACTACCAAGAGACCCAGTACTTC. It yields the protein CSASRDYQETQYF.

The J gene is TRBJ2-7, the V gene TRBV7-2; 7 bases agree with TRBD2. V shed 2 bases, J shed 2 bases, and the junction held 12 bases outside the gene matches. The CDR3 loop spans 17 amino acids. The germline gives CDR1 SGHTA, CDR2 FQGNSA. The CDR3 is CASSLRVVSTSPYEQYF. CDR3 coding DNA: TGTGCCAGCAGCTTAAGGGTGGTGTCGACTAGCCCCTACGAGCAGTACTTC.

The chain carries TRBV9 and TRBJ2-1, with 10 bases aligning to TRBD2. The CDR3 has 15 residues. Trimming cost V 3 bases and J 7 bases; bases outside gene matches: 7. CDR1 and CDR2 (germline): SGDLS, YYNGEE. The CDR3 spells CASSGTSGAWNEQFF. As DNA, the CDR3 is TGTGCCAGCAGCGGCACTAGCGGGGCGTGGAATGAGCAGTTCTTC.

In its sample, this clonotype was seen a few times. V usage is TRBV20-1 and J usage is TRBJ2-1; D is undetermined. This CDR3 region has 15 residues. The germline V gene encodes CDR1 DFQATT and CDR2 SNEGSKA (reference sequence). Deletions cut 0 bases from V and 3 bases from J, with 12 bases between. The CDR3 DNA reads as TGCAGTGCTAGAGATCGAGTAACGGTCTACAATGAGCAGTTCTTC. This encodes CSARDRVTVYNEQFF.

This clonotype was detected a few times. This chain uses TRBV5-1 with TRBJ2-1, with 8 positions matching TRBD2. Germline trimming cut 6 bases from V and 8 bases from J; bases unmatched to any gene: 10. The CDR3 runs 14 residues. Germline assignment: CDR1 SGHRS and CDR2 YFSETQ. The CDR3 bases are TGCGCCAGCATGGTCGGGGGGGCCGCGGATGAGCAGTTCTTC. Translating gives CASMVGGAADEQFF.

The chain employs TRBV6-1 and TRBJ2-7; no definite D call. The V gene lost 0 bases and the J gene lost 2 bases, with 8 bases spanning the gap. Per the germline V gene, CDR1 is MNHNS and CDR2 is SASEGT. The length of the CDR3 is 14 residues. The CDR3 sequence: CASSEAWGTYEQYF. For the CDR3, the DNA is TGTGCCAGCAGTGAAGCGTGGGGAACCTACGAGCAGTACTTC.

The rearrangement joins TRBV20-1 to TRBJ2-5, with D perhaps TRBD1 (6 bases). Germline V gene data show CDR1 as DFQATT and CDR2 as SNEGSKA (reference sequence). V dropped 6 bases and J dropped 6 bases, with 20 bases sitting between them. The length of the CDR3 is 14 residues. The CDR3 DNA reads TGCAGTGCAGAAAACCGACAGGATGAGAAGACCCAGTACTTC. Residues: CSAENRQDEKTQYF.

As DNA, the CDR3 is TGTGCCAGCAGCCAAGAAGGACTAGCGGGGGTCGATGAGCAGTTCTTC. It codes for CASSQEGLAGVDEQFF. The chain has TRBV4-2 and TRBJ2-1, with 13 nucleotides matching TRBD2. J was trimmed by 8 bases and V by 0 bases; bases with no gene match: 4. In germline, CDR1 is LGHNA, CDR2 YNFKEQ. The CDR3 consists of 16 residues.

The rearrangement links TRBV10-3 to TRBJ2-5; D is perhaps TRBD1 (6 bases). Germline CDR1 reads ENHRY; CDR2 reads SYGVKD. The CDR3 has 15 residues. Trimming left V 2 bases short and J 2 bases short, with 12 bases between. As DNA, the CDR3 is TGTGCCATCAGTGAGGGCAGGGGTTTACAAGAGACCCAGTACTTC. It yields the protein CAISEGRGLQETQYF.

This clonotype appeared many times. The chain has TRBV29-1 and TRBJ2-7, with unresolved D. Germline CDR1 is SQVTM and CDR2 is ANQGSEA. The CDR3 covers 14 residues. The V end was cut by 7 bases, the J end by 2 bases, with 18 bases between. The CDR3 reads CSALDDLKAYEQYF. Here the CDR3 DNA reads TGCAGCGCCCTGGATGATCTAAAAGCCTACGAGCAGTACTTC.

The rearrangement uses TRBV6-1 and TRBJ2-3; 8 nucleotides agree with TRBD1. This CDR3 has 17 residues. Trimming cost V 6 bases and J 1 base; bases outside gene matches: 12. Germline V gene data show CDR1 as MNHNS and CDR2 as SASEGT. CDR3 amino acids: CASSPHGQGRGTDTQYF. The CDR3 bases are TGTGCCAGCAGCCCCCACGGACAGGGAAGGGGCACAGATACGCAGTATTTT.

The rearrangement joins TRBV10-3 to TRBJ2-5; 10 bases are shared with TRBD1. This CDR3 is built from 15 residues. The germline gives CDR1 ENHRY, CDR2 SYGVKD. The junction had 5 bases not matched to a gene; V was cut back by 6 bases and J by 1 base. In DNA form, the CDR3 reads TGTGCCATCAGGCCGGGACAGGGGCCCCAAGAGACCCAGTACTTC. It yields the protein CAIRPGQGPQETQYF.

V gene TRBV19 combines with J gene TRBJ2-1; possibly TRBD1 or TRBD2 for D (5 bases each). Germline V CDR1 and CDR2: LNHDA, SQIVND (reference sequence). The CDR3 runs 13 residues. Trimming removed 6 bases at V and 6 bases at J, with 12 bases between. This chain's CDR3 is CASSMDGANEQFF. The CDR3 DNA is TGTGCCAGTAGCATGGACGGGGCCAATGAGCAGTTCTTC.

The rearrangement links TRBV3-1 to TRBJ2-2; the D gene is possibly TRBD1 (5 bases). The CDR3 runs to 13 residues. Germline loops: CDR1 LGHDT, CDR2 YNNKEL (reference sequence). Trimming stripped 2 bases from V and 4 bases from J, with 5 bases between. The CDR3 spells CASSQQGTGELFF. The CDR3 region has the DNA TGTGCCAGCAGCCAACAGGGCACCGGGGAGCTGTTTTTT.

The genes are TRBV4-2 and TRBJ2-4; 8 nucleotides agree with TRBD1. CDR3 size: 15 residues. Germline trimming cut 8 bases from V and 5 bases from J; bases unmatched to any gene: 11. Per germline, CDR1 LGHNA and CDR2 YNFKEQ. The CDR3 protein is CASGKLRGPENIQYF. CDR3 nucleotide sequence: TGTGCCAGCGGTAAACTCAGGGGGCCCGAAAACATTCAGTACTTC.

The chain carries TRBV9 and TRBJ2-6; D is unclear. V was cut by 6 bases and J by 2 bases, with 3 bases left in between. The CDR3 loop spans 12 amino acids. Germline V gives CDR1 SGDLS, CDR2 YYNGEE. CDR3 residues: CASMTGANVLTF. The CDR3 nucleotides read TGTGCCAGCATGACTGGGGCCAACGTCCTGACTTTC.

Here the CDR3 reads CASHGRTGEQFF. CDR3 DNA sequence: TGTGCCAGCCACGGTAGGACGGGGGAGCAGTTCTTC. The rearrangement joins TRBV28 to TRBJ2-1; possibly TRBD2 for D (5 bases). The CDR3 runs to 12 residues. V shed 8 bases and J shed 10 bases, with 15 bases lying between them. The V gene's germline CDR1 is MDHEN and CDR2 SYDVKM.

The chain employs TRBV27 and TRBJ2-7; 7 positions agree with TRBD1. From germline, CDR1 is MNHEY and CDR2 SMNVEV (reference sequence). This CDR3 comprises 14 residues. V dropped 1 base and J dropped 3; count of bases not matched to a gene: 3. In DNA form, the CDR3 reads TGTGCCAGCAGTTTATTGACAGGGCTCTACGAGCAGTACTTC. Translated: CASSLLTGLYEQYF.

DNA of the CDR3: TGTGCCAGCAGGGATAGCGGGGGGGCGCCAGATACGCAGTATTTT. Its protein product is CASRDSGGAPDTQYF. The rearrangement joins TRBV6-2 or TRBV6-3 to TRBJ2-3, with TRBD2 identical over 11 bases. Germline V CDR1 and CDR2: MNHEY, SVGEGT. V trimming: 6 bases; J trimming: 4 bases; junction bases outside the gene matches: 6. The CDR3 spans 15 residues.

J is TRBJ1-2 and V is TRBV5-1; TRBD1 is a possible D gene (6 bases). Germline V gives CDR1 SGHRS, CDR2 YFSETQ. With 0 bases removed from V and 5 bases from J, the gap between germline ends came to 11 bases. The CDR3 covers 14 residues. CDR3 DNA: TGCGCCAGCAGCTTGGTGGGGGCTGGGTATGGCTACACCTTC. Amino acids: CASSLVGAGYGYTF.

The chain is built from TRBV6-1 and TRBJ2-7, with 7 bases lining up with TRBD1. The CDR3 covers 13 residues. Germline V gene lookup returns CDR1 MNHNS and CDR2 SASEGT. Trimming at V came to 4 bases and at J to 9 bases, leaving 9 bases not matched to a gene. The CDR3 nucleotides are TGTGCCAGCAGTGGTGACAGGGATCGCGGGCAGTACTTC. Protein product: CASSGDRDRGQYF.